Following are 2 T cell receptor beta chains from one sample sequenced in a study of blood T cell repertoires in COVID-19 (TCRdb year 2020). Library preparation used the immunoSEQ multiplex PCR assay. TCRdb obtained this table from immuneACCESS and retained in-frame rearrangements with V and J assigned. These tables miss some clones; where compared with another copy, unresolved V genes account for less than half of the shortfall, and the remainder is unexplained. The sample has 68,000 or so clones on record, around 90% of them singletons. The ten largest make up 2% to 2.5% of the sample. Material for sequencing was peripheral blood. The receptors stem from a human donor in a cohort sampled during active COVID-19.

V is TRBV28 and J is TRBJ2-7; 7 bases align to TRBD1. Germline lookup yields CDR1 MDHEN and CDR2 SYDVKM. The CDR3 extends over 14 amino acids. The trim removed 7 bases at V and 0 bases at J, leaving 6 bases unmatched. Here the CDR3 DNA reads TGTGCCAGCACCTCGACAGGGTACTCCTACGAGCAGTACTTC. Encoded protein: CASTSTGYSYEQYF. The variable domain in full, with the rest retrieved from reference TRBV28 and TRBJ2-7, is DVKVTQSSRYLVKRTGEKVFLECVQDMDHENMFWYRQDPGLGLRLIYFSYDVKMKEKGDIPEGYSVSREKKERFSLILESASTNQTSMYLCASTSTGYSYEQYFGPGTRLTVT.

Worth noting for this clone: The junction shows a germline mismatch at one end, possibly a read error. The chain links TRBV7-9 to TRBJ2-7; TRBD1 matches at 8 bases. Germline loops: CDR1 SEHNR, CDR2 FQNEAQ (reference sequence). There are 13 residues in the CDR3. For the CDR3, the DNA is TGTGCCAGCAGCTTACCCGGGCAGGGGGCATCGGACTTC. Residues: CASSLPGQGASDF.